This T cell receptor (beta chain) was captured in a study of memory B cells and T cells in multiple sclerosis. Whole-study results and caveats: Clone-set sizes differed between compartments, so shared clonotype counts needed normalization.

As to this clone: Its antigen is still unknown.

V lost 3 bases and J 2 bases, leaving 10 bases between the germline ends. The CDR3 is 14 amino acids. Germline V gene sequence: CDR1 KGHSH, CDR2 LQKENI. The assay was immunoSEQ multiplex PCR, and TCRdb's table has in-frame clones only and misses some. The sample lists roughly 30,000 clones, roughly 82% occurring once. After stimulus-free culture, autoproliferating CFSE-dim and non-proliferating CFSE-high T cells were sequenced separately. Cultures began with roughly 5x10^7 CFSE-labeled PBMCs, unstimulated for under 8 days, with replicate wells pooled. PBMCs were labeled with about 0.5 uM CFSE and cultured without exogenous stimuli.

The chain combines TRBV18 with TRBJ1-2; D remains ambiguous. Sample: PBMCs from blood kept in culture. The sequence was obtained from a human donor with multiple sclerosis. CDR3 in amino acids: CASSPLDGNYGYTF. CDR3 nucleotides: TGTGCCAGCTCACCTCTGGACGGGAACTATGGCTACACCTTC.